Below, 18 T cell receptor beta chains from the same sample are listed, as sequenced in a study of blood T cell repertoires in COVID-19. Generated by immunoSEQ multiplex PCR, the TCRdb table keeps only in-frame clones and is missing some. The repertoire has around 130,000 clones, approximately 84% of them found once; the top ten carry about 2%. The sequencing sample was made of peripheral blood. The receptor source for this set is a man in his sixties or seventies with acute or convalescent COVID-19.

The chain combines TRBV5-1 with TRBJ2-3; 9 positions match TRBD2. V lost 3 bases to trimming and J lost 5 bases; unmatched junction nucleotides: 4. Germline V gives CDR1 SGHRS, CDR2 YFSETQ. The CDR3 length is 14 residues. The CDR3 DNA sequence: TGCGCCAGCAGCTACCTAGCGGGGCAAGATACGCAGTATTTT. Its translation: CASSYLAGQDTQYF.

V and J are TRBV4-1 and TRBJ2-1, with 12 bases lining up with TRBD2. The V gene end was trimmed by 4 bases and the J gene end by 4 bases; junction bases not matched to a gene: 2. This CDR3 region has 15 residues. The germline CDR1 and CDR2 sequences are MGHRA and YSYEKL. CDR3 in amino acids: CASSRTSGTYNEQFF. CDR3 in DNA: TGCGCCAGCAGCCGGACTAGCGGGACTTACAATGAGCAGTTCTTC.

The chain recombines TRBV28 with TRBJ1-2; D is unclear. Germline V lookup: CDR1 MDHEN, CDR2 SYDVKM. The CDR3 has 13 residues. With 3 bases removed from V and 4 bases from J, the gap between germline ends came to 9 bases. CDR3 amino acids: CASSLRGGYGYTF. The CDR3 nucleotides read TGTGCCAGCAGTTTGCGGGGTGGCTATGGCTACACCTTC.

The chain couples TRBV15 to TRBJ2-2; TRBD2 is a possible D gene (5 bases). CDR1 LNHNV and CDR2 YYDKDF come from the germline V gene (reference sequence). This CDR3 region has 15 residues. Between the trimmed V and J ends, which lost 9 bases and 6 bases, there was a span of 20 bases. DNA for the CDR3: TGTGCCACTCGGGGAGCGAAAGAGGTCTCCGGGGAGCTGTTTTTT. Amino acid sequence: CATRGAKEVSGELFF.

About this clone itself: The identical CDR3 is also encoded by other nucleotide sequences in the sample. The rearrangement links TRBV29-1 to TRBJ2-5; perhaps TRBD2 as D (6 bases). V was trimmed by 4 bases and J by 3 bases, leaving 6 bases between them. The CDR3 extends over 11 amino acids. CDR1 and CDR2 from the germline V gene are SQVTM and ANQGSEA. The CDR3 protein is CSVGREETQYF. The CDR3 nucleotides are TGCAGCGTTGGGAGGGAAGAGACCCAGTACTTC.

The chain recombines TRBV15 with TRBJ1-1, with 7 bases matching TRBD1. V lost 2 bases and J lost 10; bases outside the gene matches: 7. Germline assignment: CDR1 LNHNV and CDR2 YYDKDF (reference sequence). CDR3 size: 13 residues. CDR3 in DNA: TGTGCCACCAGCAGACCTACGGGACAGATAGCTTTCTTT. This codes for CATSRPTGQIAFF. Full variable domain (remainder filled in from reference TRBV15 and TRBJ1-1): DAMVIQNPRYQVTQFGKPVTLSCSQTLNHNVMYWYQQKSSQAPKLLFHYYDKDFNNEADTPDNFQSRRPNTSFCFLDIRSPGLGDTAMYLCATSRPTGQIAFFGQGTRLTVV.

This chain joins TRBV3-1 (or the pseudogene TRBV3-2) and TRBJ1-1; 10 bases fit TRBD1. There are 16 residues in the CDR3. V dropped 1 base and J dropped 0; count of bases not matched to a gene: 2. CDR1 and CDR2 (germline): LGHDT, YNNKEL (reference sequence). CDR3 residues: CASSQGGQGMNTEAFF. CDR3 nucleotides: TGTGCCAGCAGCCAAGGGGGACAGGGGATGAACACTGAAGCTTTCTTT.

The rearrangement uses TRBV5-8 and TRBJ2-3, with D possibly matching TRBD1 (5 bases). Deletions cut 3 bases from V and 0 bases from J, with 11 bases between. CDR3 length equals 15 residues. Per germline, CDR1 SGHTS and CDR2 YDEGEE. CDR3: CASSSQGPSTDTQYF. DNA for the CDR3: TGTGCCAGCAGCTCTCAGGGCCCGAGCACAGATACGCAGTATTTT.

The CDR3 nucleotides are TGTGCCAGCAGGTCTCAGGGGTTGGGGCAGCCCCAGCATTTT. Translated: CASRSQGLGQPQHF. The chain employs TRBV2 and TRBJ1-5; weak D call: TRBD1 (6 bases). CDR1 is SNHLY, CDR2 FYNNEI, per germline. The V gene lost 6 bases and the J gene lost 7 bases, with 16 bases spanning the gap. This CDR3 contains 14 residues.

The J gene is TRBJ1-2, the V gene TRBV4-1; D not certain. Germline-derived CDR1 and CDR2 are MGHRA and YSYEKL. V was pared by 3 bases and J by 4 bases, with 9 bases between. This CDR3 contains 13 residues. CDR3 amino acids: CASSQDSSYGYTF. As DNA, the CDR3 is TGCGCCAGCAGCCAGGACTCCTCCTATGGCTACACCTTC.

The chain links TRBV10-3 to TRBJ2-3, with TRBD2 as a possible D gene (5 bases). The CDR3 length is 13 residues. Germline V gene lookup returns CDR1 ENHRY and CDR2 SYGVKD. Trimming removed 7 bases from V and 3 bases from J, with 11 bases in between. This CDR3 is CAITSGRTDTQYF. The CDR3 DNA is TGTGCCATCACCTCGGGGAGAACAGATACGCAGTATTTT.

The chain recombines TRBV29-1 with TRBJ2-4; 16 bases line up with TRBD2. Looked up from germline, CDR1 is SQVTM and CDR2 is ANQGSEA. CDR3 length: 16 amino acids. The V segment lost 1 base and the J segment 6 bases; nucleotides outside the gene matches: 3. CDR3 sequence (DNA): TGCAGCGTTGAAGGTGGGACTAGCGGGGGGGTAAACATTCAGTACTTC. It specifies CSVEGGTSGGVNIQYF.

This clone occurred once. This chain joins TRBV5-6 and TRBJ1-4; 7 bases line up with TRBD1. Germline CDR1 is SGHDT and CDR2 is YYEEEE. The CDR3 sequence is 14 residues long. J gave up 6 bases and V 4 bases, and 6 bases lay outside the gene matches. The chain's CDR3 is CASSPRTGDEKLFF. CDR3 DNA: TGTGCCAGCAGCCCTCGGACAGGAGATGAAAAACTGTTTTTT.

The chain employs TRBV7-9 and TRBJ1-3; 8 nucleotides agree with TRBD1. This CDR3 spans 16 amino acids. Germline values: CDR1 SEHNR, CDR2 FQNEAQ (reference sequence). The ends lost 4 bases at V and 4 bases at J; junction bases unmatched: 9. This chain's CDR3 is CASSSSQGARGNTIYF. CDR3 nucleotide sequence: TGTGCCAGCAGCTCGTCCCAGGGGGCGCGCGGAAACACCATATATTTT. The full variable domain, in which reference TRBV7-9 and TRBJ1-3 provide the parts outside the CDR3, is DTGVSQNPRHKITKRGQNVTFRCDPISEHNRLYWYRQTLGQGPEFLTYFQNEAQLEKSRLLSDRFSAERPKGSFSTLEIQRTEQGDSAMYLCASSSSQGARGNTIYFGEGSWLTVV.

In DNA, the CDR3 is TGTGCCAGCTCACCGGGGGAGGTTGGCAATCAGCCCCAGCATTTT. It translates to CASSPGEVGNQPQHF. The chain carries TRBV18 and TRBJ1-5, with D possibly matching TRBD1 (5 bases). With 3 bases removed from V and 2 bases from J, the gap between germline ends came to 11 bases. Germline values: CDR1 KGHSH, CDR2 LQKENI. This CDR3 has 15 residues.

The chain links TRBV7-2 to TRBJ1-6; TRBD1 agrees at 8 bases. This CDR3 contains 14 residues. The V segment lost 4 bases and the J segment 10 bases; nucleotides outside the gene matches: 6. Germline V gene data show CDR1 as SGHTA and CDR2 as FQGNSA. The CDR3: CASSSGGAYSPLHF. CDR3 DNA: TGTGCCAGCAGCTCAGGGGGCGCTTACTCACCCCTCCACTTT.

This clone was found once. This rearrangement joins TRBV9 to TRBJ2-7; 11 bases line up with TRBD1. J lost 5 bases, V lost 5 bases, and 6 bases had no gene match. CDR3 length: 14 amino acids. Looked up from germline, CDR1 is SGDLS and CDR2 is YYNGEE. The CDR3 reads CASSDGQGADEQYF. The CDR3 region has the DNA TGTGCCAGCAGTGACGGACAGGGGGCGGACGAGCAGTACTTC.

This sequence joins TRBV19 and TRBJ1-2; TRBD1 agrees at 9 bases. V trimming: 5 bases; J trimming: 4 bases; junction bases outside the gene matches: 11. The CDR3 is made up of 16 amino acids. Germline V gene data show CDR1 as LNHDA and CDR2 as SQIVND (reference sequence). CDR3 DNA sequence: TGTGCCAGTAGTTCCTATACAGGGGGCGCGTCCTATGGCTACACCTTC. It codes for CASSSYTGGASYGYTF.